Sequencing of this T cell receptor beta chain was carried out in a study of T cell repertoires in cytomegalovirus infection. About the research overall: From public TCR beta signatures came an indication of both CMV infection and matching HLA type. General study results and limits: The study identified carriers of CMV plus the relevant HLA from cumulative public TCR beta family frequency. Ex vivo, HLA-C-restricted CMV-specific TCR beta clonotypes prevailed over the rest of the response.

MiXCR was run by TCRdb on the reads, yielding one entry per CDR3 protein. Of approximately 500,000 distinct CDR3 sequences in the sample, approximately 17% were seen once. CDR3 length: 13 amino acids. CDR1 is MDHEN and CDR2 is SYDVKM in the germline V gene. Trimming at V came to 6 bases and at J to 8 bases, leaving 4 bases not matched to a gene. This clonotype was seen many times. Its antigen remains unknown. This TCR was sampled from a human donor in good health (CMV status not recorded). Some clones in this sample may be carry-over from other donors' samples. The rearrangement joins TRBV28 to TRBJ1-4; 9 bases map to TRBD1. What was sequenced was CD8+ T cells from PBMCs. The CDR3 bases are TGTGCCAGCAGAGGGACAGGGTGGGAAAAACTGTTTTTT. It is translated as CASRGTGWEKLFF.